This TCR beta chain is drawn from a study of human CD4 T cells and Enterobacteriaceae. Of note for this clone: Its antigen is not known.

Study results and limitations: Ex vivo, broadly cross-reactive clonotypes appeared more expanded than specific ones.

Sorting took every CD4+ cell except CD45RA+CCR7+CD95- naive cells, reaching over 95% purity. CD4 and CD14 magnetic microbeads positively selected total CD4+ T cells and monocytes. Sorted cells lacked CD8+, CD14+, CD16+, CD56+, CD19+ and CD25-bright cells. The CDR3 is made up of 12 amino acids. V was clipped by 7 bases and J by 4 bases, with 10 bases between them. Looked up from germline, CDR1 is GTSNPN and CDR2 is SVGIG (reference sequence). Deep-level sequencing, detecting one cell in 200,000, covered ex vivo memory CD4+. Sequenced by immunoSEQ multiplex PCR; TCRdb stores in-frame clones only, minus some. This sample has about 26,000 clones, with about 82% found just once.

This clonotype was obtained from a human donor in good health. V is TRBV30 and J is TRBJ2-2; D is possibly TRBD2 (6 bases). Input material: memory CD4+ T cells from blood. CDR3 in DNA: TGTGCCTCGGGACTTACCACCGGGGAGCTGTTTTTT. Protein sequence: CASGLTTGELFF. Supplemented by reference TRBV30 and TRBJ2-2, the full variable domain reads SQTIHQWPATLVQPVGSPLSLECTVEGTSNPNLYWYRQAAGRGLQLLFYSVGIGQISSEVPQNLSASRPQDRQFILSSKKLLLSDSGFYLCASGLTTGELFFGEGSRLTVL.